This TCR beta chain was obtained from a study of blood T cell repertoires in COVID-19. Overall study context: The United States, Italy and Spain were the sources of the acute and convalescent COVID-19 samples. From T cells, B-cell-depleted T cells, or PBMCs came the material, which was cDNA or gDNA.

Source study methods: Amplifying reference gene primers gave estimates of nucleated cell counts. Generated by immunoSEQ multiplex PCR, the TCRdb table keeps only in-frame clones and is missing some. The DNA was the basis for D and trimming; V, J and clone size are from that table. The table lists approximately 430,000 clones, roughly 85% of them singletons, with over 1.1% in the top ten. The CDR3 is 11 residues long. Germline V gene sequence: CDR1 SQVTM, CDR2 ANQGSEA. V lost 5 bases and J 4 bases, leaving 8 bases between the germline ends. This TCR was sampled from a young woman with active or convalescent COVID-19. J is TRBJ1-2 and V is TRBV29-1, with D tentatively TRBD1 (5 bases). Material for sequencing was peripheral blood. The CDR3, as DNA: TGCAGCGTTCTGGACACCTATGGCTACACCTTC. Its translation: CSVLDTYGYTF. The whole variable domain, remainder taken from reference TRBV29-1 and TRBJ1-2, is SAVISQKPSRDICQRGTSLTIQCQVDSQVTMMFWYRQQPGQSLTLIATANQGSEATYESGFVIDKFPISRPNLTFSTLTVSNMSPEDSSIYLCSVLDTYGYTFGSGTRLTVV.